Below are 19 T cell receptor beta chains sequenced from a single sample in a study of shared T cell receptors in the human thymus. Repertoires were generated with immunoSEQ multiplex PCR, while TCRdb's copy carries only in-frame clones and drops some. The data show over 450,000 clones, 75% to 80% seen once. These records were also assigned to another study, of human thymus T cells.

The sample taken for sequencing was thymocytes. These receptor sequences come from a boy in the first two years of life with a congenital heart defect.

The rearrangement joins TRBV28 to TRBJ2-3; 10 positions agree with TRBD1. The V and J ends lost 5 bases and 4 bases, in that order; junction bases with no gene match: 3. The CDR3 contains 14 residues. Germline V gene sequence: CDR1 MDHEN, CDR2 SYDVKM. In DNA form, the CDR3 reads TGTGCCAGCAGTCCGGGACAGGGGCCAGATACGCAGTATTTT. Its translation is CASSPGQGPDTQYF.

This clone was seen just once. The gene calls are TRBV5-6 and TRBJ2-5; maybe TRBD2 (6 bases). Germline values: CDR1 SGHDT, CDR2 YYEEEE. The V gene lost 4 bases and the J gene lost 7 bases, with 26 bases spanning the gap. The CDR3 runs 17 residues. CDR3 nucleotides: TGTGCCAGCAGCCTAGGGGTTACCGGGACTCCGAGAGGGACCCAGTACTTC. This encodes CASSLGVTGTPRGTQYF.

This chain joins TRBV12-5 and TRBJ2-2; tentatively, D is TRBD1 (6 bases). The CDR3 has 17 residues. The germline V gene encodes CDR1 LGHNT and CDR2 FRNRAP. V gave up 2 bases and J gave up 7 bases, with 20 bases separating them. The CDR3 nucleotides read TGTGCTAGTGGTTTGCCCCGATGGGGGCGCGGTTACGGGGAGCTGTTTTTT. Amino acids: CASGLPRWGRGYGELFF.

The genes are TRBV9 and TRBJ2-2; TRBD1 aligns across 7 bases. Losses at the gene ends were 0 bases for V and 6 bases for J; bases not matched to a gene: 8. The length of the CDR3 is 16 residues. Germline assignment: CDR1 SGDLS and CDR2 YYNGEE. CDR3 coding DNA: TGTGCCAGCAGCGTAGCTCGGGACAGTTTTTCCGGGGAGCTGTTTTTT. The encoded protein is CASSVARDSFSGELFF. The variable domain in full, completed from reference TRBV9 and TRBJ2-2, reads DSGVTQTPKHLITATGQRVTLRCSPRSGDLSVYWYQQSLDQGLQFLIQYYNGEERAKGNILERFSAQQFPDLHSELNLSSLELGDSALYFCASSVARDSFSGELFFGEGSRLTVL.

This chain joins TRBV4-3 and TRBJ2-1, with TRBD2 as a possible D gene (6 bases). With 0 bases removed from V and 2 bases from J, the gap between germline ends came to 11 bases. The V gene's germline CDR1 is LGHNA and CDR2 YSLEER. The CDR3 extends over 16 amino acids. The CDR3 region has the DNA TGCGCCAGCAGCCAAGAGGTTAGCGGCACCTACAATGAGCAGTTCTTC. Translated, it gives CASSQEVSGTYNEQFF.

The chain recombines TRBV4-1 with TRBJ2-7; TRBD2 is a possible D gene (5 bases). V lost 0 bases to trimming and J lost 2 bases, with 8 bases between them. This CDR3 spans 14 amino acids. Germline CDR1 reads MGHRA; CDR2 reads YSYEKL. The CDR3 nucleotides read TGCGCCAGCAGCCAAGATGACTATACCTACGAGCAGTACTTC. Its translation is CASSQDDYTYEQYF.

The chain carries TRBV29-1 and TRBJ2-5; D is perhaps TRBD1 (6 bases). The V gene's germline CDR1 is SQVTM and CDR2 ANQGSEA. V gave up 7 bases and J gave up 3 bases, with 9 bases separating them. This CDR3 spans 11 amino acids. The CDR3 DNA sequence: TGCAGCGGAGAGGGGGAAGAGACCCAGTACTTC. As protein: CSGEGEETQYF.

This clone was seen a single time. V usage is TRBV13 and J usage is TRBJ1-2; tentatively, D is TRBD1 (5 bases). This CDR3 has 14 residues. Germline CDR1 and CDR2: PRHDT and FYEKMQ (reference sequence). The V gene lost 5 bases and the J gene lost 3 bases, with 13 bases spanning the gap. In nucleotides, the CDR3 is TGTGCCAGCAGCCCGGTGGGGGGAGACTATGGCTACACCTTC. Its translation is CASSPVGGDYGYTF.

CDR3 sequence (DNA): TGCGCCAGCAGCTTGGGAGGGGGCCGTCTAGCTGAAGCTTTCTTT. The encoded protein is CASSLGGGRLAEAFF. The chain is built from TRBV5-1 and TRBJ1-1; 7 bases are shared with TRBD1. CDR3 length: 15 residues. J lost 6 bases, V lost 0 bases, and 8 bases had no gene match. Germline V gene lookup returns CDR1 SGHRS and CDR2 YFSETQ.

This chain joins TRBV19 and TRBJ2-3; 10 nucleotides agree with TRBD2. Germline V gene lookup returns CDR1 LNHDA and CDR2 SQIVND (reference sequence). V was clipped by 5 bases and J by 0 bases; unmatched bases: 5. This CDR3 spans 16 amino acids. DNA for the CDR3: TGTGCCAGTAGTCTCAGGACTAGCGGTAGCACAGATACGCAGTATTTT. The encoded protein is CASSLRTSGSTDTQYF.

The sample holds a few counts of this clone. The V and J genes are TRBV7-2 and TRBJ2-1, with D unclear. The CDR3 contains 11 residues. The germline V and J ends were trimmed by 3 bases and 8 bases, with 5 bases remaining between them. Per germline, CDR1 SGHTA and CDR2 FQGNSA. In nucleotides, the CDR3 is TGTGCCAGCAGCTTGGCTGATGAGCAGTTCTTC. Amino acid sequence: CASSLADEQFF.

The rearrangement uses TRBV28 and TRBJ1-1, with no clear D. The V gene lost 7 bases and the J gene lost 0 bases, with 21 bases spanning the gap. From germline, CDR1 is MDHEN and CDR2 SYDVKM. This CDR3 contains 17 residues. CDR3 nucleotide sequence: TGTGCCAGCACACCCAATGGGGAGGAACTAATGAACACTGAAGCTTTCTTT. Protein: CASTPNGEELMNTEAFF.

This clone turned up a few times. This rearrangement joins TRBV12-5 to TRBJ2-6; 11 positions match TRBD1. J gave up 1 base and V 3 bases, and 11 bases lay outside the gene matches. The germline gives CDR1 LGHNT, CDR2 FRNRAP. The CDR3 has 20 residues. DNA of the CDR3: TGTGCTAGTGGTTTCGAACGACCGGGACAGGGGGGGTCTGGGGCCAACGTCCTGACTTTC. Protein product: CASGFERPGQGGSGANVLTF.

This clone has more than one count but fewer than ten. The J gene is TRBJ2-6, the V gene TRBV27, with TRBD2 matching 11 bases. Trimming at V came to 5 bases and at J to 0 bases, leaving 9 bases not matched to a gene. Looked up from germline, CDR1 is MNHEY and CDR2 is SMNVEV (reference sequence). CDR3 size: 19 residues. The CDR3 sequence is CASSPGLAGLNSGANVLTF. In DNA form, the CDR3 reads TGTGCCAGCAGTCCCGGACTAGCGGGCTTAAACTCTGGGGCCAACGTCCTGACTTTC.

The V call is TRBV4-1, the J call TRBJ2-7, with TRBD2 matching over 8 bases. The CDR3 extends over 15 amino acids. In germline, CDR1 is MGHRA, CDR2 YSYEKL. V shed 4 bases, J shed 2 bases, and the junction held 7 bases outside the gene matches. The CDR3 sequence: CASSLRGLVPYEQYF. The DNA of the CDR3 is TGCGCCAGCAGCCTACGGGGACTAGTTCCCTACGAGCAGTACTTC.

This chain connects TRBV5-1 to TRBJ2-7; TRBD1 aligns across 7 bases. The CDR3 runs to 17 residues. V lost 0 bases to trimming and J lost 3 bases; unmatched junction nucleotides: 12. Germline V lookup: CDR1 SGHRS, CDR2 YFSETQ. The CDR3 protein is CASSLEGGDYISYEQYF. Here the CDR3 DNA reads TGCGCCAGCAGCTTGGAAGGGGGCGATTATATTAGCTACGAGCAGTACTTC.

This clone was seen a handful of times. The chain carries TRBV7-7 and TRBJ2-4; maybe TRBD1 (6 bases). The CDR3 covers 16 residues. Per the germline V gene, CDR1 is SSHAT and CDR2 is FNYEAQ (reference sequence). V dropped 2 bases and J dropped 1 base, with 12 bases sitting between them. The CDR3 sequence: CASSLPRTEAKNIQYF. The CDR3 nucleotides are TGTGCCAGCAGCTTACCGAGGACAGAGGCCAAAAACATTCAGTACTTC.

V is TRBV5-8 and J is TRBJ2-1; 7 positions match TRBD2. Germline assignment: CDR1 SGHTS and CDR2 YDEGEE. V lost 7 bases and J lost 6; bases outside the gene matches: 13. The CDR3 spans 15 residues. CDR3 sequence (DNA): TGTGCCAGCCGACGGGCCGGGAGGTCCACCAATGAGCAGTTCTTC. Translating gives CASRRAGRSTNEQFF.

This chain connects TRBV5-1 to TRBJ2-4; 13 positions match TRBD2. With 0 bases clipped from V and 0 bases from J, the junction kept 12 bases outside the gene matches. Germline V gives CDR1 SGHRS, CDR2 YFSETQ. The CDR3 runs 21 residues. CDR3 sequence: CASSLVTSGRAPSLAKNIQYF. For the CDR3, the DNA is TGCGCCAGCAGCTTGGTAACTAGCGGGAGGGCCCCGTCACTAGCCAAAAACATTCAGTACTTC.